The present TCR beta chain was sequenced within a study of Graves' ophthalmopathy and Graves' hyperthyroidism. For repertoire sequencing, the TCR beta CDR3 regions were amplified from RNA transcripts. HTBI primers primed a first-round RT-PCR, and a second-round multiplex PCR followed. TCRdb reprocessed the multiplex PCR reads via MiXCR and lists one record per CDR3 protein. Of about 420,000 distinct CDR3 sequences listed, approximately 21% are singletons. The authors enrolled newly diagnosed hyperthyroidism patients aged 18 to 65 with under 2 months' duration. Uncontrolled infections, pregnancy, lactation or other autoimmune diseases led to patient exclusion. The CDR3 sequence is 14 residues long. Germline V CDR1 and CDR2: LNHDA, SQIVND (reference sequence). The V end was cut by 6 bases, the J end by 4 bases, with 15 bases between. Study-wide results and caveats: A majority of expanded thyroid clonotypes exceeding 0.001 frequency were likewise present in blood.

About this clonotype: Antigen unknown.

The sequence came from a woman aged 18-30 years with stable Graves' hyperthyroidism. The rearrangement joins TRBV19 to TRBJ1-1; the D is unclear. Sequenced: peripheral blood. The CDR3 protein is CASRLRVSGTEAFF. DNA for the CDR3: TGTGCCAGTAGGTTAAGAGTTTCGGGCACTGAAGCTTTCTTT.